This TCR beta chain emerged from a study of control samples from healthy donors and cancer patients. Germline V gene sequence: CDR1 LNHDA, CDR2 SQIVND (reference sequence). V was clipped by 3 bases and J by 7 bases, with 10 bases between them. There are 13 residues in the CDR3. The table came from immunoSEQ multiplex PCR; TCRdb's copy has only in-frame clones and leaves some out. Counted here are about 130,000 clones, around 92% occurring once; the ten biggest clones make up 0.58%. Sequenced: PBMCs. The sequence was obtained from an elderly man with head and neck cancer. This chain uses TRBV19 with TRBJ2-1; no definite D call. The CDR3 here is CASSIRPRNEQFF. Written as DNA, the CDR3 is TGTGCCAGTAGTATTCGCCCCCGGAATGAGCAGTTCTTC.